This T cell receptor beta chain is drawn from a study of OX40 agonist ivuxolimab in advanced cancers. Turning to the study itself: The dose-escalation cohort was over 65% male, with a mean age of around 60 years, ranging roughly 23 to 90.

CDR1 SGHTA and CDR2 FQGTGA come from the germline V gene. This CDR3 comprises 16 residues. The germline V and J ends were trimmed by 8 bases and 8 bases, with 27 bases remaining between them. About this clone itself: Its antigen is undetermined.

People who had autoimmune disease history or systemic immunosuppression were excluded. Sequencing was performed with immunoSEQ multiplex PCR; in TCRdb, only in-frame clones are kept and a portion is missing. The table lists about 160,000 clones, approximately 94% of them singletons. Study-wide results and caveats: On average, a greater number of expanded clones characterised CD8+ T cells relative to CD4+. Both CD4+ and CD8+ T cell populations in blood had undergone clonal expansion by week 6 at 0.1 to 3.0 mg/kg.

The clonotype comes from an adult with an advanced solid tumor such as melanoma, head and neck, liver or kidney cancer. This material consisted of CD4+ or CD8+ T cells sorted from blood, taken in a trial of the OX40 agonist ivuxolimab. V usage is TRBV7-3 and J usage is TRBJ1-2; D might be TRBD1 (6 bases). CDR3 nucleotides: TGTGCCAGCGGTCCAGGAGGGGGGCGCGAAAGGTTGGGCTACACCTTC. It encodes CASGPGGGRERLGYTF.